The 25 T cell receptor beta chains reported below all come from one sample, sequenced in a study of CD8+CD57+ T cells in acquired aplastic anemia. Both TCR beta VDJ combination and CDR3 sequence profiling were carried out. Genomic DNA was the template for this profiling. Using its own MiXCR run on the reads, TCRdb lists one record per CDR3 protein. The sample lists under 350,000 distinct CDR3 sequences, roughly 53% seen once, with 1.3% in the top ten. Whoever was chosen for sequencing had shown CD8+CD57+ cell expansion by flow cytometry. Specimen: sorted CD4+, CD8+, or CD8+CD57+ T cells (not recorded which) from PBMCs. These receptor sequences come from a human donor with aplastic anemia.

This clonotype was picked up many times. The chain has TRBV12-3 or TRBV12-4 and TRBJ1-5, with 10 nucleotides matching TRBD1. The V and J ends lost 3 bases and 3 bases, in that order; junction bases with no gene match: 5. The CDR3 totals 16 residues. The CDR3 reads CASSFSGTGANQPQHF. In DNA form, the CDR3 reads TGTGCCAGCAGTTTTTCTGGGACAGGGGCCAATCAGCCCCAGCATTTT.

The CDR3 reads CSARGVRSSYNEQFF. In DNA, the CDR3 is TGCAGTGCTAGAGGTGTGAGGAGCTCCTACAATGAGCAGTTCTTC. The rearrangement links TRBV20-1 to TRBJ2-1; D is uncertain. This CDR3 has 15 residues. CDR1 and CDR2 (germline): DFQATT, SNEGSKA (reference sequence). V gave up 1 base and J gave up 0 bases, with 10 bases separating them.

This clonotype was recorded at least ten times. This rearrangement joins TRBV6-4 to TRBJ1-2; D is possibly TRBD1 (6 bases). V lost 4 bases, J lost 4 bases, and 25 bases lay in between. Germline CDR1 is MRHNA and CDR2 is SNTAGT. This CDR3 region has 18 residues. CDR3 in DNA: TGTGCCAGCAGTGTTTACCTGGGGTCAACAGGGAAGCCCTATGGCTACACCTTC. Translating gives CASSVYLGSTGKPYGYTF.

The chain carries TRBV10-1 and TRBJ2-7, with TRBD2 as a possible D gene (6 bases). Germline V gene lookup returns CDR1 WNHNN and CDR2 SYGVQD (reference sequence). This CDR3 comprises 18 residues. The V gene lost 0 bases and the J gene lost 4 bases, with 22 bases spanning the gap. For the CDR3, the DNA is TGCGCCAGCAGTGAGTCGGCCTTTCCGGATAGCGGTACTTACGAGCAGTACTTC. It yields the protein CASSESAFPDSGTYEQYF.

V is TRBV20-1 and J is TRBJ1-2; 7 positions match TRBD1. Trimming cost V 4 bases and J 4 bases; bases outside gene matches: 6. Germline V gene data show CDR1 as DFQATT and CDR2 as SNEGSKA (reference sequence). This CDR3 has 13 residues. The CDR3 DNA is TGCAGTGCTACCCGGGACAGACTCTATGGCTACACCTTC. Protein: CSATRDRLYGYTF.

This rearrangement joins TRBV6-6 to TRBJ2-7; 8 positions agree with TRBD2. Germline CDR1 reads MNHNY; CDR2 reads SVGAGI (reference sequence). J gave up 3 bases and V 8 bases, and 9 bases lay outside the gene matches. The CDR3 runs 14 residues. Written as DNA, the CDR3 is TGTGCCAGCGGGGGGGCGGGAGGAGGCTACGAGCAGTACTTC. Residues: CASGGAGGGYEQYF.

This chain connects TRBV20-1 to TRBJ2-3; D is possibly TRBD2 (5 bases). This CDR3 is built from 14 residues. V gave up 0 bases and J gave up 5 bases, with 12 bases separating them. The V gene's germline CDR1 is DFQATT and CDR2 SNEGSKA (reference sequence). The DNA of the CDR3 is TGCAGTGCTAGAGATACCGGGGTTGGAGATACGCAGTATTTT. This encodes CSARDTGVGDTQYF.

The chain has TRBV29-1 and TRBJ2-1; maybe TRBD2 (5 bases). This CDR3 region has 14 residues. V dropped 5 bases and J dropped 1 base, with 12 bases sitting between them. CDR1 and CDR2 (germline): SQVTM, ANQGSEA. The CDR3 protein is CSVRGSGSYNEQFF. DNA of the CDR3: TGCAGCGTTCGGGGATCGGGGTCCTACAATGAGCAGTTCTTC.

This chain uses TRBV25-1 with TRBJ2-1, with TRBD2 matching over 10 bases. Germline CDR1 MGHDK, CDR2 SYGVNS. This CDR3 region has 16 residues. Trimming at V came to 4 bases and at J to 7 bases, leaving 10 bases not matched to a gene. CDR3 region: CASSAPLAGEENEQFF. CDR3 bases: TGTGCCAGCAGTGCTCCCCTAGCGGGAGAGGAAAATGAGCAGTTCTTC. Full variable domain (outside the CDR3, taken from reference TRBV25-1 and TRBJ2-1): EADIYQTPRYLVIGTGKKITLECSQTMGHDKMYWYQQDPGMELHLIHYSYGVNSTEKGDLSSESTVSRIRTEHFPLTLESARPSHTSQYLCASSAPLAGEENEQFFGPGTRLTVL.

This clonotype was seen a few times. V is TRBV15 and J is TRBJ1-2, with 9 positions matching TRBD1. J gave up 7 bases and V 2 bases, and 8 bases lay outside the gene matches. Germline CDR1 and CDR2: LNHNV and YYDKDF (reference sequence). The CDR3 length is 15 residues. The CDR3 is CATSRPGQGYGGYTF. The CDR3, as DNA: TGTGCCACCAGCAGACCGGGACAGGGTTACGGTGGCTACACCTTC.

This clonotype was counted at least ten times. The chain is built from TRBV5-1 and TRBJ2-3; 9 positions agree with TRBD2. The CDR3 runs to 15 residues. The V and J ends lost 6 bases and 5 bases, in that order; junction bases with no gene match: 10. Germline CDR1 is SGHRS and CDR2 is YFSETQ. CDR3 in DNA: TGCGCCAGCACGTCTGGCGGGAGGGTCGGAGATACGCAGTATTTT. It codes for CASTSGGRVGDTQYF. The complete variable domain, with remaining parts taken from reference TRBV5-1 and TRBJ2-3, reads KAGVTQTPRYLIKTRGQQVTLSCSPISGHRSVSWYQQTPGQGLQFLFEYFSETQRNKGNFPGRFSGRQFSNSRSEMNVSTLELGDSALYLCASTSGGRVGDTQYFGPGTRLTVL.

The chain's CDR3 is CASSPDGLSNQPQHF. As DNA, the CDR3 is TGTGCCAGCAGCCCGGACGGACTTAGCAATCAGCCCCAGCATTTT. This chain uses TRBV7-2 with TRBJ1-5; no definite D call. The CDR3 loop spans 15 amino acids. The germline gives CDR1 SGHTA, CDR2 FQGNSA. V lost 5 bases, J lost 0 bases, and 11 bases lay in between.

This chain connects TRBV6-1 to TRBJ1-6; 8 bases agree with TRBD1. Per germline, CDR1 MNHNS and CDR2 SASEGT. The V segment lost 5 bases and the J segment 6 bases; nucleotides outside the gene matches: 9. This CDR3 has 16 residues. The CDR3 reads CASSYSGQAGNSPLHF. CDR3 sequence (DNA): TGTGCCAGCAGTTACTCGGGACAGGCCGGTAATTCACCCCTCCACTTT.

This clonotype was recorded a few times. The V and J genes are TRBV7-2 and TRBJ2-7, with a possible D match to TRBD1 (7 bases). The V end was cut by 0 bases, the J end by 5 bases, with 8 bases between. Germline values: CDR1 SGHTA, CDR2 FQGNSA. The CDR3 is made up of 13 amino acids. The CDR3 DNA follows: TGTGCCAGCAGCTTAGCCAGGGGGGACGAGCAGTACTTC. Translated: CASSLARGDEQYF.

The rearrangement joins TRBV9 to TRBJ2-1; 10 nucleotides agree with TRBD2. The CDR3 length is 15 residues. Germline CDR1 and CDR2: SGDLS and YYNGEE. J was trimmed by 3 bases and V by 0 bases; bases with no gene match: 0. The CDR3 loop reads CASSVGLAGYNEQFF. Written as DNA, the CDR3 is TGTGCCAGCAGCGTAGGACTAGCGGGCTACAATGAGCAGTTCTTC.

This chain uses TRBV9 with TRBJ1-1, with TRBD1 as a possible D gene (5 bases). Germline CDR1 and CDR2: SGDLS and YYNGEE. CDR3 size: 14 residues. V lost 4 bases to trimming and J lost 1 base, with 11 bases between them. CDR3 coding DNA: TGTGCCAGCAGCCCATCGGGACGGAACACTGAAGCTTTCTTT. It yields the protein CASSPSGRNTEAFF.

The chain couples TRBV5-1 to TRBJ1-2; D gene uncertain. Germline assignment: CDR1 SGHRS and CDR2 YFSETQ. V lost 0 bases and J lost 7, with 10 bases in between. The length of the CDR3 is 13 residues. The CDR3 nucleotides read TGCGCCAGCAGCTTGGGAGAACGGGGTGGCTACACCTTC. It codes for CASSLGERGGYTF.

To note about this clonotype: The conserved final phenylalanine or tryptophan is absent from the CDR3, which likely points to a read error. V and J are TRBV7-3 and TRBJ2-7, with a tentative D call TRBD1 (6 bases). The CDR3 has 15 residues. CDR1 and CDR2 (germline): SGHTA, FQGTGA. Trimming cost V 2 bases and J 2 bases, with 13 bases left between them. Here the CDR3 DNA reads TGTGCCAGCAGCTTAGGGGCAGGGGCGGCCTACGAGCAGTACCTC. Protein: CASSLGAGAAYEQYL.

V usage is TRBV6-5 and J usage is TRBJ2-5; D gene unclear. Between the trimmed V and J ends, which lost 2 bases and 2 bases, there was a span of 12 bases. The germline gives CDR1 MNHEY, CDR2 SVGAGI. CDR3 size: 15 residues. This CDR3 is CASSYVWLGQETQYF. The CDR3 DNA follows: TGTGCCAGCAGTTACGTGTGGCTTGGACAAGAGACCCAGTACTTC.

The table lists this clonotype with a few counts. The V gene is TRBV2, the J gene TRBJ2-7, with TRBD1 matching over 10 bases. The J segment lost 6 bases and the V segment lost 11 bases, leaving 10 bases of the junction unmatched. CDR1 is SNHLY, CDR2 FYNNEI, per germline. The CDR3 has 13 residues. This CDR3 reads CAVIGTGETEQYF. The CDR3 DNA follows: TGTGCCGTCATAGGGACAGGGGAAACCGAGCAGTACTTC.

The chain recombines TRBV19 with TRBJ2-6; D remains ambiguous. Germline assignment: CDR1 LNHDA and CDR2 SQIVND (reference sequence). V lost 5 bases and J 4 bases, leaving 12 bases between the germline ends. There are 15 residues in the CDR3. CDR3 in amino acids: CASSSGSSGANVLTF. The CDR3 nucleotides are TGTGCCAGTAGTTCTGGTAGTTCGGGGGCCAACGTCCTGACTTTC. The full variable domain, with the rest looked up from reference TRBV19 and TRBJ2-6, is DGGITQSPKYLFRKEGQNVTLSCEQNLNHDAMYWYRQDPGQGLRLIYYSQIVNDFQKGDIAEGYSVSREKKESFPLTVTSAQKNPTAFYLCASSSGSSGANVLTFGAGSRLTVL.

This clonotype was seen ten or more times. The chain combines TRBV7-6 with TRBJ2-2; D may be TRBD2 (7 bases). V lost 1 base and J 1 base, leaving 13 bases between the germline ends. The CDR3 is 17 residues long. Germline loops: CDR1 SGHVS, CDR2 FNYEAQ. The CDR3 is CASSLGAGGQNTGELFF. Written as DNA, the CDR3 is TGTGCCAGCAGCTTAGGGGCCGGGGGGCAGAACACCGGGGAGCTGTTTTTT. The full variable domain, its missing parts supplied by reference TRBV7-6 and TRBJ2-2, is GAGVSQSPRYKVTKRGQDVALRCDPISGHVSLYWYRQALGQGPEFLTYFNYEAQQDKSGLPNDRFSAERPEGSISTLTIQRTEQRDSAMYRCASSLGAGGQNTGELFFGEGSRLTVL.

The rearrangement uses TRBV19 and TRBJ1-3, with TRBD1 matching over 7 bases. The CDR3 is made up of 15 amino acids. Per germline, CDR1 LNHDA and CDR2 SQIVND (reference sequence). The trim removed 5 bases at V and 2 bases at J, leaving 6 bases unmatched. The CDR3 bases are TGTGCCAGTAGTGGGCCCGGGACAGCTGGAAACACCATATATTTT. It translates to CASSGPGTAGNTIYF.

This chain uses TRBV20-1 with TRBJ2-3; D ambiguous. Per germline, CDR1 DFQATT and CDR2 SNEGSKA (reference sequence). The length of the CDR3 is 13 residues. Trimming took 6 bases from V and 3 from J, leaving 13 bases between them. This CDR3 is CSAEGSTTDTQYF. CDR3 DNA sequence: TGCAGTGCCGAAGGTAGCACAACAGATACGCAGTATTTT.

This chain joins TRBV12-3 or TRBV12-4 and TRBJ2-7; TRBD1 matches at 7 bases. V lost 3 bases, J lost 6 bases, and 11 bases stayed unmatched. The CDR3 runs 15 residues. Written as DNA, the CDR3 is TGTGCCAGCAGTTTCCCACAGGGGAAAGGAGGCGAGCAGTACTTC. Its protein product is CASSFPQGKGGEQYF.